Listed below are T cell receptor beta chains from one sample, sequenced in a study of T cells after yellow fever vaccination. Each CDR3 protein gets one entry after TCRdb re-called the 5' RACE reads with MiXCR. The data contain some 320,000 distinct CDR3 sequences, over 3.5% of them singletons. The sample consisted of PBMCs, taken 5 days after the yellow fever booster vaccination. The receptors come from a young man who received the YFV17D yellow fever vaccine. The conserved cysteine and the conserved F or W are not part of the CDR3 here. Rows may omit the clone size; those that give it use once, few, many or a size class.

>many|TRBJ1-6|TRBV7-6
ASSLGPGDSPLH
>NA|TRBJ1-4|TRBV5-1
ASSLGQPATNEKLF
>many|TRBJ1-2|TRBV6-1
ASSEAGTRYGYT
>few|TRBJ1-2|TRBV9
ASSVDVTGEGYT
>many|TRBJ2-4|TRBV7-9
ASSREGPATAKNIQY
>few|TRBJ2-5|TRBV20-1
SARVDPGVVETQY
>many|TRBJ1-6|TRBV3-1
ASSQWDSSSYNSPLH
>NA|TRBJ2-1|TRBV7-8
ASSLLRVGANNEQF
>NA|TRBJ1-4|TRBV5-5
AIYGGGSANEKLF
>many|TRBJ2-7|TRBV5-1
ASSYRQGPGEQY
>NA|TRBJ2-7|TRBV20-1
SASRGSYEQY
>many|TRBJ2-2|TRBV2
ASTFLKSNTGELF
>NA|TRBJ1-1|TRBV7-8
ASSIGQGRNTEAF
>NA|TRBJ2-2|TRBV5-4
ASSPYGRANTGELF
>few|TRBJ1-5|TRBV4-2
ASSLLPRSDQPQH
>few|TRBJ1-2|TRBV9
ASSVGQGGYT
>few|TRBJ2-7|TRBV5-1
ASSWRTGSYEQY
>NA|TRBJ1-6|TRBV27
ASSLGDSSYNSPLH
>many|TRBJ2-7|TRBV5-1
ASSLGGSSYEQY
>few|TRBJ2-1|TRBV19
ASSTVRGEAEQF
>NA|TRBJ2-5|TRBV20-1
SARVPGARETQY
>many|TRBJ1-5|TRBV6-1
ATIASNQPQH
>many|TRBJ2-1|TRBV20-1
SARDQVTNEQF
>many|TRBJ2-7|TRBV5-1
ASTLQGAISEQY
>many|TRBJ1-4|TRBV5-1
ASSPRGDEKLF
>few|TRBJ2-3|TRBV20-1
SASRTDTQY
>NA|TRBJ1-2|TRBV6-2/TRBV6-3
ASSHGDTYGYT
>many|TRBJ1-2|TRBV4-2
ASSPNPGALGYT
>NA|TRBJ2-1|TRBV7-9
ASSLGGVGNEQF
>NA|TRBJ1-1|TRBV6-2/TRBV6-3
ASSRTDTEAF
>few|TRBJ1-1|TRBV20-1
SAAQTMNTEAF
>few|TRBJ2-1|TRBV24-1
ATSGPGLAGGPKYNEQF
>few|TRBJ2-1|TRBV20-1
SASGSYNEQF
>few|TRBJ2-5|TRBV23-1
ASSQYSGTGRGWTQY
>few|TRBJ1-3|TRBV5-1
ASSPGGRINSGNTIY
>many|TRBJ2-5|TRBV4-1
ASSQDLAGVETQY
>many|TRBJ1-1|TRBV20-1
SAASKNTEAF
>few|TRBJ2-1|TRBV6-4
ASRAGGSYNEQF
>NA|TRBJ2-1|TRBV20-1
SARDWRGVLPNEQF